A selection of T cell receptor beta chains follows, all from one sample in a study of T-cell reconstitution after alpha-beta-depleted transplantation in children. A single record per CDR3 protein comes from TCRdb applying MiXCR to the PCR reads. The sample contains 150,000 to 250,000 distinct CDR3 sequences, just over 14% of which appear only once. The sample consisted of PBMCs from the stem cell graft donor, taken from the stem cell graft. Source of these receptors: a human donor who donated a stem cell graft to a child with acute lymphoblastic leukemia. Both conserved end residues are part of each CDR3. Each record gives: V gene, clone size, J gene, D gene, CDR3 DNA, CDR3 protein. D genes are given only for firm matches. Expanded clones get a size class; other rows say once, few or many, or leave the size out.

TRBV27,many,TRBJ2-2,.,TGTGCCAGCAGTTTATCGCGAGAGAGGGAGCTGTTTTTT,CASSLSRERELFF
TRBV5-1,.,TRBJ2-7,TRBD2,TGCGCCAGCAGCTTGGCTCTAGCGGGAAAAAACGAGCAGTACTTC,CASSLALAGKNEQYF
TRBV5-1,.,TRBJ2-5,.,TGCGCCAGCAGCTTTGGACAGTACCAAGAGACCCAGTACTTC,CASSFGQYQETQYF
TRBV7-2,.,TRBJ2-1,TRBD2,TGTGCCAGCAGCTATGAGCGCGGGGGGGGTCATGAGCAGTTCTTC,CASSYERGGGHEQFF
TRBV11-3,.,TRBJ2-7,TRBD2,TGTGCCAGCAGCTTAGGGGCGGGAGGCAGCTCCTACGAGCAGTACTTC,CASSLGAGGSSYEQYF
TRBV12-3/TRBV12-4,many,TRBJ1-1,.,TGTGCCAGCAGCCCTGACAGCTTGAACACTGAAGCTTTCTTT,CASSPDSLNTEAFF
TRBV5-1,many,TRBJ2-1,TRBD2,TGCGCCAGCAGCGTGGTTACTAGCGGACACAATGAGCAGTTCTTC,CASSVVTSGHNEQFF
TRBV7-2,many,TRBJ2-7,TRBD1,TGTGCCAGCAGCTTAGCCGGGACAGGGTGGTACGAGCAGTACTTC,CASSLAGTGWYEQYF
TRBV5-1,many,TRBJ2-2,TRBD2,TGCGCCAGCAGCTTGACTAGCGGGAGGGCCCACGGGGAGCTGTTTTTT,CASSLTSGRAHGELFF
TRBV12-3/TRBV12-4,many,TRBJ2-7,TRBD1,TGTGCCAGCAGTCCCGGGACAGGTTCTACCTACGAGCAGTACTTC,CASSPGTGSTYEQYF
TRBV20-1,many,TRBJ1-6,.,TGCAGTGCTTCCGTCGGACAGCTCTATAATTCACCCCTCCACTTT,CSASVGQLYNSPLHF
TRBV12-3/TRBV12-4,.,TRBJ2-7,TRBD1,TGTGCCAGCAGTATACGGACAGGGGGCGCGCGGCTACTATACGAGCAGTACTTC,CASSIRTGGARLLYEQYF
TRBV25-1,many,TRBJ2-5,TRBD2,TGTGCCAGCAGTGATCGGGACGGGGGGAAAGAGACCCAGTACTTC,CASSDRDGGKETQYF
TRBV5-5,many,TRBJ2-2,.,TGTGCCAGCAGTTTCTTGGCCCTGAACACCGGGGAGCTGTTTTTT,CASSFLALNTGELFF
TRBV5-1,many,TRBJ2-7,TRBD1,TGCGCCAGCAGCTTTCAGACAGGGGGCTACGAGCAGTACTTC,CASSFQTGGYEQYF
TRBV5-8,many,TRBJ2-7,.,TGTGCCAGCAGCTTTGTCCGCGAGCAGTACTTC,CASSFVREQYF
TRBV10-3,.,TRBJ2-1,.,TGTGCCATCAGTGAGGGAGAAGGGTACTGGGGAAGCTCCTACAATGAGCAGTTCTTC,CAISEGEGYWGSSYNEQFF
TRBV7-2,.,TRBJ2-3,.,TGTGCCAGCAACACCCAAGTTTGGTCAGCTGGCACAGATACGCAGTATTTT,CASNTQVWSAGTDTQYF
TRBV6-5,many,TRBJ2-7,.,TGTGCCACCTTCCATCGACAGTCCTACGAGCAGTACTTC,CATFHRQSYEQYF
TRBV2,few,TRBJ2-2,.,TGTGCCAGCAGGGAACAAAACACCGGGGAGCTGTTTTTT,CASREQNTGELFF
TRBV7-9,many,TRBJ1-5,.,TGTGCCAGCAGCTTAGTCAATCAGCCCCAGCATTTT,CASSLVNQPQHF
TRBV27,many,TRBJ2-7,.,TGTGCCAGCAGGCCCAATCAGGGGACCGCAGACCCCTACGAGCAGTACTTC,CASRPNQGTADPYEQYF
TRBV18,few,TRBJ2-1,TRBD1,TGTGCCAGCTCACCACCACAGGGGTCGGATGAGCAGTTCTTC,CASSPPQGSDEQFF
TRBV7-9,few,TRBJ2-7,.,TGTGCCAGCAGCCAGAATCGACAGGAATTATACTACGAGCAGTACTTC,CASSQNRQELYYEQYF
TRBV5-1,many,TRBJ2-7,TRBD2,TGCGCCAGCAGCTTGAGACTAGCGGGAGCTTACGAGCAGTACTTC,CASSLRLAGAYEQYF
TRBV2,many,TRBJ2-2,.,TGTGCCAGCAGGGAGAACACCGGGGAGCTGTTTTTT,CASRENTGELFF
TRBV9,few,TRBJ2-3,.,TGTGCCAGCAGCGTAGAGTTGGATACGCAGTATTTT,CASSVELDTQYF
TRBV7-2,.,TRBJ2-3,.,TGTGCCAGCAGCCTACTTCCGGGGGCGTTGGGAACAGATACGCAGTATTTT,CASSLLPGALGTDTQYF
TRBV7-9,many,TRBJ2-3,TRBD2,TGTGCCAGCAGCTTCCCGGGACTAGTCACAGATACGCAGTATTTT,CASSFPGLVTDTQYF
TRBV7-9,many,TRBJ1-6,.,TGTGCCAGCAGTCCACAGGGTCAGAGCTCCTATAATTCACCCCTCCACTTT,CASSPQGQSSYNSPLHF
TRBV20-1,many,TRBJ1-6,TRBD1,TGCAGTGCTAGGGCCGGGACAGGGTCCTCACCCCTCCACTTT,CSARAGTGSSPLHF
TRBV12-3/TRBV12-4,few,TRBJ2-6,TRBD2,TGTGCCAGCAACTCAGGGACTAGCTTATCTGGGGCCAACGTCCTGACTTTC,CASNSGTSLSGANVLTF
TRBV12-3/TRBV12-4,many,TRBJ1-4,TRBD1,TGTGCCAGCAGTCTCGGGACAGGACGAGAAAAACTGTTTTTT,CASSLGTGREKLFF
TRBV12-3/TRBV12-4,many,TRBJ2-7,.,TGTGCCAGCAGTTTAGCGCGTGGGAACGAGCAGTACTTC,CASSLARGNEQYF
TRBV10-2,many,TRBJ1-1,.,TGCGCCAGCAGAGGCCCCTGGCTGGTAACTTTCTTT,CASRGPWLVTFF
TRBV7-9,many,TRBJ1-2,TRBD1,TGTGCCAGCAGTCAAGGGCAGGGGGCCAGTCACTTCTATGGCTACACCTTC,CASSQGQGASHFYGYTF
TRBV27,many,TRBJ2-7,.,TGTGCCAGCAGCCGCCTCGGACAGCTAGACTACGAGCAGTACTTC,CASSRLGQLDYEQYF
TRBV20-1,many,TRBJ2-5,TRBD2,TGCAGTGCTAGAGAAGGCGGGGGGGGACAAGAGACCCAGTACTTC,CSAREGGGGQETQYF
TRBV29-1,many,TRBJ2-7,.,TGCAGCGTTGAAGATCAAGGGGGGGTCTACGAGCAGTACTTC,CSVEDQGGVYEQYF
TRBV5-1,.,TRBJ2-3,TRBD2,TGCGCCAGCTCTCTAGGGACTAGCGGGAGAAGGAGCTTCGCAGATACGCAGTATTTT,CASSLGTSGRRSFADTQYF
TRBV7-2,many,TRBJ2-5,.,TGTGCCAGCAGCTACCAGAGCAGTGAGGAGACCCAGTACTTC,CASSYQSSEETQYF
TRBV6-1,many,TRBJ2-1,.,TGTGCCAGCAGAGGGGGGTGGTCGCGTGAGCAGTTCTTC,CASRGGWSREQFF
TRBV7-2,.,TRBJ2-4,.,TGTGCCAGCAGCCGATCAGGGGTTTCTCAGTACTTC,CASSRSGVSQYF
TRBV29-1,many,TRBJ2-7,TRBD1,TGCAGCGCGTCGACAGGGATATACGAGCAGTACTTC,CSASTGIYEQYF
TRBV5-1,many,TRBJ2-3,.,TGCGCCAGCAGCTTCCAGTTCACAGATACGCAGTATTTT,CASSFQFTDTQYF
TRBV20-1,many,TRBJ2-3,TRBD2,TGCAGTGCTAGTGGACTAGCGGGAGGAGGCACAGATACGCAGTATTTT,CSASGLAGGGTDTQYF
TRBV29-1,many,TRBJ2-1,.,TGCAGCGTCCTAAGGCCGGAGACGGAGCAGTTCTTC,CSVLRPETEQFF
TRBV29-1,many,TRBJ2-5,.,TGCAGCGTTGATTTGGGAAAAGGAGAGACCCAGTACTTC,CSVDLGKGETQYF
TRBV5-1,many,TRBJ1-5,TRBD1,TGCGCCAGCAGCCCCGGGACAGGATATCAGCCCCAGCATTTT,CASSPGTGYQPQHF
TRBV5-4,.,TRBJ1-3,.,TGTGCCAGCAGCTTCGGGTATAGCTCTGGAAACACCATATATTTT,CASSFGYSSGNTIYF
TRBV27,many,TRBJ2-1,TRBD2,TGTGCCAGCAGTCGGTTCGGTAGCGGGAGGAGTTTCTACAATGAGCAGTTCTTC,CASSRFGSGRSFYNEQFF
TRBV12-3/TRBV12-4,many,TRBJ1-5,TRBD1,TGTGCCAGCACCCTGACAGGGAGTAATCAGCCCCAGCATTTT,CASTLTGSNQPQHF